This T cell receptor (beta chain) was identified during a study of molecular identifiers for immune sequencing clone quantification. TCRdb passed the PCR reads through MiXCR, listing each CDR3 protein once. The profile shows about 36,000 distinct CDR3 sequences, approximately 18% of them singletons. The source is a human donor in good health. Some libraries in this study had Jurkat cell RNA spiked in. The material sequenced was naive CD8+ T cells from blood, with Jurkat cell RNA spiked in. As to subset: FACS-sorted CD8+CD4-CCR7+CD45RA+ naive T cells.

The CDR3 reads CASSQVSGRAADTQYF. DNA for the CDR3: TGCGCCAGCAGCCAAGTCAGCGGGAGGGCCGCAGATACGCAGTATTTT. The chain employs TRBV4-3 and TRBJ2-3; TRBD2 matches 10 bases. With V trimmed by 1 base and J by 4 bases, 5 bases remained unmatched. The germline CDR1 and CDR2 sequences are LGHNA and YSLEER. This CDR3 region has 16 residues.